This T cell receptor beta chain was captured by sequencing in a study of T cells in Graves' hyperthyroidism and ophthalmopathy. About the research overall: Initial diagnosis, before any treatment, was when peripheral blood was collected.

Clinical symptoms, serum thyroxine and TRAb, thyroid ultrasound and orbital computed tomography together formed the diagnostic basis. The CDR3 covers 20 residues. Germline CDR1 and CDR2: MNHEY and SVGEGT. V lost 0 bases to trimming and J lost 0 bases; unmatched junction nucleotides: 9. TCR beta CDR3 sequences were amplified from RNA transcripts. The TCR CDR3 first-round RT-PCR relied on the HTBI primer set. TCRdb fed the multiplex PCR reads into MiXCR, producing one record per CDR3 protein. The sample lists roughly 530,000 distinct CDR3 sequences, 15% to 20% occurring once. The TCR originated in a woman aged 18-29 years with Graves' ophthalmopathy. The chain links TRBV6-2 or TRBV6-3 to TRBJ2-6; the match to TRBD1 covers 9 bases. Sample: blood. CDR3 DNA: TGTGCCAGCAGTTACTCCCTGACAGGGGGGCCGGACTCTGGGGCCAACGTCCTGACTTTC. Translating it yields CASSYSLTGGPDSGANVLTF.